This entry lists 27 T cell receptor beta chains sequenced from one sample in a study of blood T cell repertoires in COVID-19. Profiling relied on immunoSEQ multiplex PCR, and the TCRdb table lists in-frame clones only, not all of them. This table holds 30,000 to 40,000 clones, approximately 84% found once. The sample was peripheral blood. The origin of the receptors is a human donor in a cohort sampled during active COVID-19.

This CDR3 reads CASRLAGGGGQPQHF. In nucleotides, the CDR3 is TGTGCCAGCAGACTGGCAGGTGGAGGAGGTCAGCCCCAGCATTTT. The gene calls are TRBV27 and TRBJ1-5; unclear D gene. V was pared by 6 bases and J by 6 bases, with 18 bases between. CDR3 length equals 15 residues. Germline CDR1 MNHEY, CDR2 SMNVEV (reference sequence).

The chain uses TRBV2 and TRBJ2-5, with D tentatively TRBD1 (6 bases). The germline V and J ends were trimmed by 4 bases and 2 bases, with 11 bases remaining between them. This CDR3 has 14 residues. CDR1 and CDR2 (germline): SNHLY, FYNNEI. CDR3 coding DNA: TGTGCCAGCAGTGTGGTCCAGGGGCAAGAGACCCAGTACTTC. This codes for CASSVVQGQETQYF. Variable domain in full (rest from reference TRBV2 and TRBJ2-5): EPEVTQTPSHQVTQMGQEVILRCVPISNHLYFYWYRQILGQKVEFLVSFYNNEISEKSEIFDDQFSVERPDGSNFTLKIRSTKLEDSAMYFCASSVVQGQETQYFGPGTRLLVL.

The chain combines TRBV4-1 with TRBJ2-1; 8 bases are shared with TRBD2. The CDR3 has 14 residues. Germline lookup yields CDR1 MGHRA and CDR2 YSYEKL. The J segment lost 10 bases and the V segment lost 0 bases, leaving 5 bases of the junction unmatched. In DNA, the CDR3 is TGCGCCAGCAGCCAAGATGAAGTAGCGGGGGAGCAGTTCTTC. It translates to CASSQDEVAGEQFF.

This clone was seen just once. The genes are TRBV19 and TRBJ1-1; no definite D call. The V end was cut by 10 bases, the J end by 11 bases, with 14 bases between. The germline V gene has CDR1 LNHDA and CDR2 SQIVND (reference sequence). This CDR3 has 10 amino acids. As DNA, the CDR3 is TGTGCCACCCGAGTTCCGAGGGCTTTCTTT. Protein: CATRVPRAFF. Filled out from reference TRBV19 and TRBJ1-1, the complete variable domain reads DGGITQSPKYLFRKEGQNVTLSCEQNLNHDAMYWYRQDPGQGLRLIYYSQIVNDFQKGDIAEGYSVSREKKESFPLTVTSAQKNPTAFYLCATRVPRAFFGQGTRLTVV.

The chain is built from TRBV2 and TRBJ2-5; 9 bases are shared with TRBD1. The CDR3 totals 15 residues. V trimming: 4 bases; J trimming: 5 bases; junction bases outside the gene matches: 8. Germline CDR1 is SNHLY and CDR2 is FYNNEI. CDR3 residues: CASSADRGPWETQYF. DNA of the CDR3: TGTGCCAGCAGTGCGGACAGGGGACCCTGGGAGACCCAGTACTTC.

The chain is built from TRBV6-5 and TRBJ1-6, with a possible D match to TRBD1 (5 bases). Germline lookup yields CDR1 MNHEY and CDR2 SVGAGI. Trimming shortened V by 7 bases and J by 5 bases, and 15 bases separated the two germline ends. There are 15 residues in the CDR3. The CDR3 sequence is CASKNSGPNNSPLHF. DNA of the CDR3: TGTGCCAGCAAAAATTCAGGGCCTAATAATTCACCCCTCCACTTT.

The J gene is TRBJ1-2, the V gene TRBV6-5; the D is unclear. The CDR3 is 13 residues long. Trimming took off 6 bases at V and 4 bases at J, with 12 bases between the two ends. Germline CDR1 and CDR2: MNHEY and SVGAGI. The CDR3 coding sequence is TGTGCCAGCAGCGCGGGTGGTCGCTATGGCTACACCTTC. Translated: CASSAGGRYGYTF.

The V gene is TRBV7-3, the J gene TRBJ2-3, with D possibly being TRBD1 (5 bases). The CDR3 sequence is 16 residues long. Germline CDR1 reads SGHTA; CDR2 reads FQGTGA. V was pared by 2 bases and J by 1 base, with 13 bases between. The CDR3 region is CASSLGAGMGTDTQYF. The CDR3 nucleotides are TGTGCCAGCAGCTTAGGGGCAGGGATGGGCACAGATACGCAGTATTTT.

This clone was seen only a few times. The chain carries TRBV2 and TRBJ1-6; D is undetermined. The ends were cut back, 2 bases at V and 10 bases at J, with 15 bases in the middle. The CDR3 is 15 residues long. Germline V gives CDR1 SNHLY, CDR2 FYNNEI. The CDR3 spells CASSERRQVDSPLHF. The CDR3 nucleotides are TGTGCCAGCAGTGAAAGGAGGCAGGTCGACTCACCCCTCCACTTT.

The chain recombines TRBV5-1 with TRBJ2-2; D is possibly TRBD1 (5 bases). Per germline, CDR1 SGHRS and CDR2 YFSETQ. The CDR3 length is 16 residues. V lost 1 base and J lost 3, with 13 bases in between. CDR3 sequence: CASSLLTGTYTGELFF. CDR3 nucleotides: TGCGCCAGCAGCTTGCTTACAGGCACTTACACCGGGGAGCTGTTTTTT.

This clone occurred once. Here the CDR3 DNA reads TGTGCCAGCTCCCCCCAGGGACAGGGAGCAGATACGCAGTATTTT. The encoded protein is CASSPQGQGADTQYF. The chain recombines TRBV9 with TRBJ2-3; TRBD1 agrees at 9 bases. V dropped 7 bases and J dropped 4; count of bases not matched to a gene: 10. Germline values: CDR1 SGDLS, CDR2 YYNGEE. This CDR3 has 15 residues.

The gene calls are TRBV14 and TRBJ2-1; perhaps TRBD1 as D (6 bases). CDR3 size: 15 residues. Per germline, CDR1 SGHDN and CDR2 FVKESK. V was cut by 4 bases and J by 4 bases, with 14 bases left in between. CDR3 region: CASSPTGRSYNEQFF. The CDR3, as DNA: TGTGCCAGCAGCCCAACAGGGCGCTCTTACAATGAGCAGTTCTTC.

A single count supports this clone. V gene TRBV6-2 or TRBV6-3 combines with J gene TRBJ2-1, with 9 bases that match TRBD2. Trimming at V came to 4 bases and at J to 3 bases, leaving 7 bases not matched to a gene. The CDR3 extends over 16 amino acids. Germline V lookup: CDR1 MNHEY, CDR2 SVGEGT. The CDR3 sequence: CASSSRGSGGYNEQFF. The CDR3 coding sequence is TGTGCCAGCAGTTCCCGGGGTAGCGGGGGCTACAATGAGCAGTTCTTC.

This CDR3 reads CASSDPGQGNSPLHF. CDR3 DNA: TGTGCCAGTAGTGATCCGGGACAGGGCAATTCACCCCTCCACTTT. The chain links TRBV19 to TRBJ1-6, with 9 bases lining up with TRBD1. V shed 5 bases, J shed 7 bases, and the junction held 6 bases outside the gene matches. The V gene's germline CDR1 is LNHDA and CDR2 SQIVND (reference sequence). This CDR3 region has 15 residues.

The chain couples TRBV9 to TRBJ2-3, with D tentatively TRBD2 (6 bases). Trimming pared 0 bases from V and 9 bases from J, leaving 8 bases between. CDR1 SGDLS and CDR2 YYNGEE come from the germline V gene. The CDR3 contains 12 residues. The CDR3 region is CASSVVAGTQYF. CDR3 nucleotides: TGTGCCAGCAGCGTAGTGGCGGGGACGCAGTATTTT.

For the CDR3, the DNA is TGTGCCAGCAGCCCACGACAGTCGGCTCAGCCCCAGCATTTT. It yields the protein CASSPRQSAQPQHF. This chain uses TRBV3-1 (or the pseudogene TRBV3-2) with TRBJ1-5; TRBD1 is a possible D gene (5 bases). Trimming took 4 bases from V and 6 from J, leaving 13 bases between them. Germline CDR1 LGHDT, CDR2 YNNKEL (reference sequence). CDR3 length: 14 residues.

The chain employs TRBV29-1 and TRBJ1-2, with 7 nucleotides matching TRBD1. CDR1 is SQVTM and CDR2 is ANQGSEA in the germline V gene. The CDR3 contains 12 residues. V dropped 4 bases and J dropped 2; count of bases not matched to a gene: 1. The CDR3 DNA reads TGCAGCGTTGGGGGACAGAACTATGGCTACACCTTC. It encodes CSVGGQNYGYTF.

The chain carries TRBV4-1 and TRBJ2-6, with 7 bases matching TRBD1. The CDR3 runs to 17 residues. Germline CDR1 reads MGHRA; CDR2 reads YSYEKL. V was pared by 4 bases and J by 0 bases, with 6 bases of the junction left unmatched. CDR3 nucleotides: TGCGCCAGCAGCCTCGGACAGGCTGTCTCTGGGGCCAACGTCCTGACTTTC. Its protein is CASSLGQAVSGANVLTF.

This clone was seen more than once but under ten times. The CDR3 sequence is CASSPGGGGSTDTQYF. The CDR3 DNA follows: TGTGCCAGCAGCCCGGGAGGCGGGGGAAGCACAGATACGCAGTATTTT. The chain joins TRBV7-2 to TRBJ2-3; 7 nucleotides line up with TRBD2. The CDR3 covers 16 residues. Germline CDR1 is SGHTA and CDR2 is FQGNSA. With V trimmed by 5 bases and J by 0 bases, 8 bases remained unmatched.

The chain employs TRBV24-1 and TRBJ2-2, with TRBD1 identical over 7 bases. V dropped 3 bases and J dropped 6; count of bases not matched to a gene: 9. The length of the CDR3 is 16 residues. Looked up from germline, CDR1 is KGHDR and CDR2 is SFDVKD. The CDR3 loop reads CATSDGNRGGSGELFF. The CDR3 bases are TGTGCCACCAGTGATGGAAACAGGGGTGGTTCCGGGGAGCTGTTTTTT.

The V gene is TRBV18, the J gene TRBJ2-7; 7 bases align to TRBD2. There are 12 residues in the CDR3. V was clipped by 3 bases and J by 5 bases; unmatched bases: 1. Germline V gene data show CDR1 as KGHSH and CDR2 as LQKENI. The CDR3 loop reads CASSPGGDEQYF. DNA of the CDR3: TGTGCCAGCTCACCGGGGGGGGACGAGCAGTACTTC.

V usage is TRBV19 and J usage is TRBJ2-1, with a possible D match to TRBD1 (5 bases). This CDR3 contains 13 residues. Deletions cut 5 bases from V and 7 bases from J, with 12 bases between. In germline, CDR1 is LNHDA, CDR2 SQIVND (reference sequence). CDR3 in amino acids: CASSAAGQNEQFF. In nucleotides, the CDR3 is TGTGCCAGTAGTGCGGCAGGGCAAAATGAGCAGTTCTTC.

V usage is TRBV4-1 and J usage is TRBJ2-1; weak D call: TRBD1 (6 bases). Germline values: CDR1 MGHRA, CDR2 YSYEKL. This CDR3 is built from 18 residues. V dropped 3 bases and J dropped 1 base, with 19 bases sitting between them. The DNA for the CDR3 is TGCGCCAGCAGCCACCCAGGGGTCACGACAGGATCCTACAATGAGCAGTTCTTC. This encodes CASSHPGVTTGSYNEQFF.

The V gene is TRBV6-2 or TRBV6-3, the J gene TRBJ1-3; unclear D gene. V was trimmed by 2 bases and J by 0 bases, leaving 11 bases between them. The germline CDR1 and CDR2 sequences are MNHEY and SVGEGT. The CDR3 contains 16 residues. The CDR3 region is CASSYDHRSSGNTIYF. The CDR3 DNA reads as TGTGCCAGCAGTTACGATCACCGTAGCTCTGGAAACACCATATATTTT.

The gene calls are TRBV11-1 and TRBJ2-7; TRBD2 matches at 10 bases. This CDR3 has 15 residues. CDR1 is SGHAT and CDR2 is FQDESV in the germline V gene (reference sequence). The V and J ends lost 6 bases and 2 bases, in that order; junction bases with no gene match: 7. CDR3 nucleotides: TGTGCCAGCAGGTCGACTAGCGGGCGGACCTACGAGCAGTACTTC. This sequence encodes CASRSTSGRTYEQYF.

The J gene is TRBJ2-7, the V gene TRBV5-1; 8 nucleotides line up with TRBD1. Losses at the gene ends were 0 bases for V and 5 bases for J; bases not matched to a gene: 4. The length of the CDR3 is 14 residues. CDR1 is SGHRS and CDR2 is YFSETQ in the germline V gene. The CDR3 bases are TGCGCCAGCAGCTTGGGGACAGGGTCCCACGAGCAGTACTTC. It translates to CASSLGTGSHEQYF.

This chain joins TRBV15 and TRBJ2-5, with a weak D call TRBD2 (5 bases). The ends were cut back, 3 bases at V and 1 base at J, with 12 bases in the middle. The CDR3 sequence is 15 residues long. Germline V CDR1 and CDR2: LNHNV, YYDKDF (reference sequence). The DNA of the CDR3 is TGTGCCACCAGCAGCTCCGGGGATGCCCAAGAGACCCAGTACTTC. Translating gives CATSSSGDAQETQYF.